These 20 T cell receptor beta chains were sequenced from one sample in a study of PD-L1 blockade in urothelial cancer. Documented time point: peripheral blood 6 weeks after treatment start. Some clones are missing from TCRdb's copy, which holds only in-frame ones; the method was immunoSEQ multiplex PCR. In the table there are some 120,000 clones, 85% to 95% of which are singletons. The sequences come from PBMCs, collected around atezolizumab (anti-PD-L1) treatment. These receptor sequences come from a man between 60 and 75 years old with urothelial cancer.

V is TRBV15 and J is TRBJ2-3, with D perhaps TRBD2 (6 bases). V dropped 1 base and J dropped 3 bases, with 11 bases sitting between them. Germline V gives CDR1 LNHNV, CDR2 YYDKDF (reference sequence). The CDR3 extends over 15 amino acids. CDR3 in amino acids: CATSRVGGVTDTQYF. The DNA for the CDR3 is TGTGCCACCAGCAGAGTGGGGGGAGTGACAGATACGCAGTATTTT.

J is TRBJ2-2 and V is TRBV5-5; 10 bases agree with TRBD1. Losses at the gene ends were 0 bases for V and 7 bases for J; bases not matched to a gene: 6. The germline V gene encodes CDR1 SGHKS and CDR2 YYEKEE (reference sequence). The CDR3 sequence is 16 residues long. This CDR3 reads CASSLVGQGSDGELFF. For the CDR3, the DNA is TGTGCCAGCAGCTTGGTGGGACAGGGGTCGGACGGGGAGCTGTTTTTT.

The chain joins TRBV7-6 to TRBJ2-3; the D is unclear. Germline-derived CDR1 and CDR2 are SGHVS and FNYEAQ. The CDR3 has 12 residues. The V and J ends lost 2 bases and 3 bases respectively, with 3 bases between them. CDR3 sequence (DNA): TGTGCCAGCAGCTTACGGACAGATACGCAGTATTTT. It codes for CASSLRTDTQYF. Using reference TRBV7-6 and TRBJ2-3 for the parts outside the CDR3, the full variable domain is GAGVSQSPRYKVTKRGQDVALRCDPISGHVSLYWYRQALGQGPEFLTYFNYEAQQDKSGLPNDRFSAERPEGSISTLTIQRTEQRDSAMYRCASSLRTDTQYFGPGTRLTVL.

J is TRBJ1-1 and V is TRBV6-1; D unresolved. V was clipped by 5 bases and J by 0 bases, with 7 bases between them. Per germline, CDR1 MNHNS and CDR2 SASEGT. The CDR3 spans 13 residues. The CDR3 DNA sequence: TGTGCCAGCAGTATACATATGAACACTGAAGCTTTCTTT. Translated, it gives CASSIHMNTEAFF.

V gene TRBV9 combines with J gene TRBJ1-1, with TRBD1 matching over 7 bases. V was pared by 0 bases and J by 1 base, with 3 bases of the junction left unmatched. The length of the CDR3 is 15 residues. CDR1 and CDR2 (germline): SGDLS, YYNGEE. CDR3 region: CASSVAAGGNTEAFF. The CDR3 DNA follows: TGTGCCAGCAGCGTAGCGGCAGGGGGGAACACTGAAGCTTTCTTT.

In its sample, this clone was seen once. The CDR3 region is CASRTGDISGNTIYF. CDR3 sequence (DNA): TGTGCCAGCAGGACAGGGGACATCTCTGGAAACACCATATATTTT. The chain employs TRBV6-5 and TRBJ1-3; 8 bases line up with TRBD1. Losses at the gene ends were 6 bases for V and 0 bases for J; bases not matched to a gene: 4. Per the germline V gene, CDR1 is MNHEY and CDR2 is SVGAGI. The CDR3 loop spans 15 amino acids.

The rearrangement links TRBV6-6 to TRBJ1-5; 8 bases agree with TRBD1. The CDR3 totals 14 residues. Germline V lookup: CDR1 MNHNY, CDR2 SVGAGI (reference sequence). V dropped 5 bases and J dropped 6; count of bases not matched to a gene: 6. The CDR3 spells CASSRTGFSQPQHF. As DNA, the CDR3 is TGTGCCAGCAGTAGGACAGGGTTTAGTCAGCCCCAGCATTTT.

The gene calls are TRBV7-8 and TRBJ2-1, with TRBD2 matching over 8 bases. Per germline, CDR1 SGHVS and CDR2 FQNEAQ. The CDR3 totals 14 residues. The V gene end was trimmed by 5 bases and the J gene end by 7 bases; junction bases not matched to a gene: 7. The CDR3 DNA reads TGTGCCAGCAGCAGGGCGGGGGGATATAATGAGCAGTTCTTC. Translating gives CASSRAGGYNEQFF.

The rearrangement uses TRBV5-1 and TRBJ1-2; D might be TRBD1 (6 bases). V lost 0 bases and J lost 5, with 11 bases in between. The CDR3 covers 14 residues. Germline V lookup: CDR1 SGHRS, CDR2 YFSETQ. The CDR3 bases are TGCGCCAGCAGCTTGGGAGGGGGAGATTATGGCTACACCTTC. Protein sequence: CASSLGGGDYGYTF.

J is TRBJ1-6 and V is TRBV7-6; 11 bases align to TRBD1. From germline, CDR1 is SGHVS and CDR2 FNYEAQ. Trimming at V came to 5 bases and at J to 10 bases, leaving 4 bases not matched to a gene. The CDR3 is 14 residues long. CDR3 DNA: TGTGCCAGCAGCCGGGACAGGGGGGGCTCACCCCTCCACTTT. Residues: CASSRDRGGSPLHF.

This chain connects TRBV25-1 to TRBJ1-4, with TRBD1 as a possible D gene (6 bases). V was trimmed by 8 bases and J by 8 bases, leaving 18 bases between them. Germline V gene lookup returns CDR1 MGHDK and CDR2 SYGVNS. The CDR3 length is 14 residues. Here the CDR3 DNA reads TGTGCCAGCCCCTGGCAGGGGAGTCGAGAAAAACTGTTTTTT. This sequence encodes CASPWQGSREKLFF.

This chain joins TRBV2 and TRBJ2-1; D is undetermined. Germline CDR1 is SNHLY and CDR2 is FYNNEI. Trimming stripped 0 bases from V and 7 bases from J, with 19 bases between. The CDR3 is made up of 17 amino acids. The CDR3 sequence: CASSEAPPYSYENEQFF. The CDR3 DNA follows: TGTGCCAGCAGTGAAGCGCCCCCCTACTCCTATGAGAATGAGCAGTTCTTC.

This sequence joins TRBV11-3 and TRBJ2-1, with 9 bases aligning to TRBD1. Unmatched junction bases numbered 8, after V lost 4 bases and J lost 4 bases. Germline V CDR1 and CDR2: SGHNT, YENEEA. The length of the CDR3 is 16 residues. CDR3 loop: CASSYSRDRAYNEQFF. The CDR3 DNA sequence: TGTGCCAGCAGCTATAGCCGGGACAGGGCTTACAATGAGCAGTTCTTC.

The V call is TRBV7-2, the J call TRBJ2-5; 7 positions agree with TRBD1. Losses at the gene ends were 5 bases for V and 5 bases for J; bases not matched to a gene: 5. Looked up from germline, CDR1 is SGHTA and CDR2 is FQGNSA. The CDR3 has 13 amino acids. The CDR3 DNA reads TGTGCCAGCAGCCACGTCAGGGGGGAGACCCAGTACTTC. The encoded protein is CASSHVRGETQYF.

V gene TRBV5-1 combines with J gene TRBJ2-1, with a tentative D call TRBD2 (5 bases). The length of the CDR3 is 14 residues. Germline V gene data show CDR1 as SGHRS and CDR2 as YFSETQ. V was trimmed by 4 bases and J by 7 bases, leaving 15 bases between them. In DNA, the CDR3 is TGCGCCAGCAGCGCACTAGGTCTAAATAATGAGCAGTTCTTC. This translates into CASSALGLNNEQFF.

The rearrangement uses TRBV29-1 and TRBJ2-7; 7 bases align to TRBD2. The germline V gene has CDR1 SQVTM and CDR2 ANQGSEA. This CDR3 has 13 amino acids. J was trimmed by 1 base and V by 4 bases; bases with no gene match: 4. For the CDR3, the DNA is TGCAGCGTTGTCCTAGCGGAGTCCTACGAGCAGTACTTC. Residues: CSVVLAESYEQYF.

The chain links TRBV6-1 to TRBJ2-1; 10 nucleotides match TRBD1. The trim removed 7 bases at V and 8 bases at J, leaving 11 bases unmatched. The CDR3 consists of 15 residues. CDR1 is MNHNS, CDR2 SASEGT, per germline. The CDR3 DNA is TGTGCCAGCACCGCCGGTCCCGGGACAGGGGATGAGCAGTTCTTC. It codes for CASTAGPGTGDEQFF.

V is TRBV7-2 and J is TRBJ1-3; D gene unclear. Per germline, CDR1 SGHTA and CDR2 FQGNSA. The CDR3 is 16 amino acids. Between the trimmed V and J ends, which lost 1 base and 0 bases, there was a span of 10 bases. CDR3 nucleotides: TGTGCCAGCAGCTTAGAAGCCGCGATCTCTGGAAACACCATATATTTT. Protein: CASSLEAAISGNTIYF.

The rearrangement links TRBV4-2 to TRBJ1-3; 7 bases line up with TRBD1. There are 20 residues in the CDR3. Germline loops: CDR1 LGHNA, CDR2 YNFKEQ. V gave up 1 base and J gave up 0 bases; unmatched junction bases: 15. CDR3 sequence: CASSQAGSSQGGTSGNTIYF. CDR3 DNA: TGTGCCAGCAGCCAAGCTGGTAGTTCGCAGGGGGGAACCTCTGGAAACACCATATATTTT.

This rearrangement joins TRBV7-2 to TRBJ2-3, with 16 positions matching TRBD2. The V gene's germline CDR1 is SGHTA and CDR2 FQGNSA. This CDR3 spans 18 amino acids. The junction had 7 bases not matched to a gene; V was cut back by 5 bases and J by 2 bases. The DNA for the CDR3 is TGTGCCAGCAGCCTAACCGGGACTAGCGGGGGGGCCACAGATACGCAGTATTTT. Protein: CASSLTGTSGGATDTQYF.